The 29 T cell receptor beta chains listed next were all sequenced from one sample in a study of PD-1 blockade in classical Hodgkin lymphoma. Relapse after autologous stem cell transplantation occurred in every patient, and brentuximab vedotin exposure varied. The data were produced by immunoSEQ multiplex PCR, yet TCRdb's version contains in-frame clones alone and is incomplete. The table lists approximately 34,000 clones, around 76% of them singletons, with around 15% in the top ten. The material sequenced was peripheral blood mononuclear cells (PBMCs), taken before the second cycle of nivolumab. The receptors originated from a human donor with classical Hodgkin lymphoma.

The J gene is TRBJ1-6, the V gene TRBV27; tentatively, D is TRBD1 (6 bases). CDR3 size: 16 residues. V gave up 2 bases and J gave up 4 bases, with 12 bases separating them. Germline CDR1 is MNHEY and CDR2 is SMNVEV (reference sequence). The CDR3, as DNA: TGTGCCAGCAGTTTACGGGGGGCGACATATAATTCACCCCTCCACTTT. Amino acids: CASSLRGATYNSPLHF.

The CDR3 is CASSPSGGEMNTEAFF. CDR3 coding DNA: TGTGCCAGCAGTCCTTCCGGGGGCGAGATGAACACTGAAGCTTTCTTT. The rearrangement joins TRBV27 to TRBJ1-1, with D possibly TRBD1 on 6 matching bases. Germline assignment: CDR1 MNHEY and CDR2 SMNVEV (reference sequence). CDR3 length: 16 residues. V lost 5 bases to trimming and J lost 0 bases, with 16 bases between them.

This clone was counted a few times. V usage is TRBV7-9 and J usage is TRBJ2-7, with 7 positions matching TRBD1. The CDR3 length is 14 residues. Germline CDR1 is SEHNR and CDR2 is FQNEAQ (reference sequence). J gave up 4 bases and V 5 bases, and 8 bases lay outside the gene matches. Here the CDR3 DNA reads TGTGCCAGCAGCGGTTCGGACAGGCTATACGAGCAGTACTTC. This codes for CASSGSDRLYEQYF.

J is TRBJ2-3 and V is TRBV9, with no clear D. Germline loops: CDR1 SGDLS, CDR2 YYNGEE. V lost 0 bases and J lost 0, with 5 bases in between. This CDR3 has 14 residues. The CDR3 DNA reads TGTGCCAGCAGCGTAGATCCTAGCACAGATACGCAGTATTTT. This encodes CASSVDPSTDTQYF.

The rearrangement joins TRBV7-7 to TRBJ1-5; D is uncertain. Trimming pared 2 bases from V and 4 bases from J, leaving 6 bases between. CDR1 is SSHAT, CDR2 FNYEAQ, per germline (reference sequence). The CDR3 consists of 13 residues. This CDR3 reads CASSLTENQPQHF. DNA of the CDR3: TGTGCCAGCAGCTTAACGGAAAATCAGCCCCAGCATTTT. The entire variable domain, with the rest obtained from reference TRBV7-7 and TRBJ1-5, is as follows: GAGVSQSPRYKVTKRGQDVTLRCDPISSHATLYWYQQALGQGPEFLTYFNYEAQPDKSGLPSDRFSAERPEGSISTLTIQRTEQRDSAMYRCASSLTENQPQHFGDGTRLSIL.

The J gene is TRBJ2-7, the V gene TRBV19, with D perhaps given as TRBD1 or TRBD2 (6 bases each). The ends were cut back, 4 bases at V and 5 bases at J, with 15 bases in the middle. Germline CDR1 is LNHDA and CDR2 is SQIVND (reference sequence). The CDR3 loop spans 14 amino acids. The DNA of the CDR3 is TGTGCCAGTAGTAAGGGGGGAGACAGCCACGAGCAGTACTTC. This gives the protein CASSKGGDSHEQYF.

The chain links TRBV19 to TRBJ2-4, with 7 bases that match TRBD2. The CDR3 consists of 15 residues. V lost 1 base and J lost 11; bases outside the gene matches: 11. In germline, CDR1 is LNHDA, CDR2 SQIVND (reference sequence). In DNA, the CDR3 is TGTGCCAGTAGTATAGGAAAGGGGAGGGCTGCACTTCAGTACTTC. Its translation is CASSIGKGRAALQYF.

The DNA of the CDR3 is TGTGCCAGCAGCCTCGCGCTGTCCGGTGGGGAATACGAGCAGTACTTC. Its protein product is CASSLALSGGEYEQYF. This chain joins TRBV7-2 and TRBJ2-7; D is uncertain. The CDR3 consists of 16 residues. Deletions cut 5 bases from V and 4 bases from J, with 21 bases between. The germline CDR1 and CDR2 sequences are SGHTA and FQGNSA.

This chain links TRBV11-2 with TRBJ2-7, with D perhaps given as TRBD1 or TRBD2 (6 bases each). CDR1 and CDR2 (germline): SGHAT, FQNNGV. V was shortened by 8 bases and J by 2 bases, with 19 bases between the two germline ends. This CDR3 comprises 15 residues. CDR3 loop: CASLRARGPTYEQYF. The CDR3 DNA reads TGTGCCAGCCTGAGGGCCCGGGGGCCCACCTACGAGCAGTACTTC.

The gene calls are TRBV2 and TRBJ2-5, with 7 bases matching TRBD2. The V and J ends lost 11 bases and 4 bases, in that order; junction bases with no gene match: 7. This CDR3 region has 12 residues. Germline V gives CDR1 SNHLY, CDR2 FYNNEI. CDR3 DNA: TGTGCCGGGGGGGGAGGGAGAGAGACCCAGTACTTC. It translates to CAGGGGRETQYF.

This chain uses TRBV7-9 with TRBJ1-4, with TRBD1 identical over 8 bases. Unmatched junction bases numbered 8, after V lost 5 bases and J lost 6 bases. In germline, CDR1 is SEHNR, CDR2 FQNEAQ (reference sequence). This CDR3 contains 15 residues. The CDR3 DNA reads TGTGCCAGCAGCCCACATCCGACAGGGGATGAAAAACTGTTTTTT. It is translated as CASSPHPTGDEKLFF.

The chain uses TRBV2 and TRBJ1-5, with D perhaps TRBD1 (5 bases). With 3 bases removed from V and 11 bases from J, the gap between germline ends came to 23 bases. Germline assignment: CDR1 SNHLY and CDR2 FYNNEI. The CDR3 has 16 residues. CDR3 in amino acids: CASSERRTSVGSAQHF. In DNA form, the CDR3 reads TGTGCCAGCAGTGAGAGAAGGACATCGGTGGGATCAGCCCAGCATTTT.

The CDR3 loop reads CASSQNRQETQYF. The CDR3 DNA follows: TGCGCCAGCAGCCAAAACAGGCAAGAGACCCAGTACTTC. V is TRBV4-3 and J is TRBJ2-5; maybe TRBD1 (5 bases). The CDR3 sequence is 13 residues long. V was cut by 2 bases and J by 2 bases, with 6 bases left in between. The germline V gene has CDR1 LGHNA and CDR2 YSLEER.

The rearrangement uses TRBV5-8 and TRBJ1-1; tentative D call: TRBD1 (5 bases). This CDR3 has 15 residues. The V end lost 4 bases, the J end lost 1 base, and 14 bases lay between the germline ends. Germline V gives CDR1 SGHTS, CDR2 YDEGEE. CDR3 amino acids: CASSHGGGRNTEAFF. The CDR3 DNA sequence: TGTGCCAGCAGCCATGGGGGAGGACGGAACACTGAAGCTTTCTTT.

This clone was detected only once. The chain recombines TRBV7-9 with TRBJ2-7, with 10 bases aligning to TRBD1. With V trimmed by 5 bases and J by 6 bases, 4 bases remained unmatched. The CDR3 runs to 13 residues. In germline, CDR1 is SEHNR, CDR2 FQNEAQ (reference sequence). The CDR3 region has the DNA TGTGCCAGCAGCCCGGGACAGGGGCTCGAGCAGTACTTC. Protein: CASSPGQGLEQYF. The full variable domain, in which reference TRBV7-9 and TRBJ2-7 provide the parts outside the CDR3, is DTGVSQNPRHKITKRGQNVTFRCDPISEHNRLYWYRQTLGQGPEFLTYFQNEAQLEKSRLLSDRFSAERPKGSFSTLEIQRTEQGDSAMYLCASSPGQGLEQYFGPGTRLTVT.

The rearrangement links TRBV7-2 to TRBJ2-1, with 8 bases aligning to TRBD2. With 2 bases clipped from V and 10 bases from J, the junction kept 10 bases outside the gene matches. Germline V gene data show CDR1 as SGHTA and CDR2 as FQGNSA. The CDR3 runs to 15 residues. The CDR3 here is CASSLIGGGYGEQFF. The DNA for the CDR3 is TGTGCCAGCAGCTTAATTGGCGGGGGGTACGGGGAGCAGTTCTTC.

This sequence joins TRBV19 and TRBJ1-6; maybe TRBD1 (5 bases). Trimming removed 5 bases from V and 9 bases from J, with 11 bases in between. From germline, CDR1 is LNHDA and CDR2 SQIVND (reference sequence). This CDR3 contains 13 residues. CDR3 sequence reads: CASSLPGGSPLHF. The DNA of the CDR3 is TGTGCCAGTAGTTTGCCGGGGGGTTCACCCCTCCACTTT.

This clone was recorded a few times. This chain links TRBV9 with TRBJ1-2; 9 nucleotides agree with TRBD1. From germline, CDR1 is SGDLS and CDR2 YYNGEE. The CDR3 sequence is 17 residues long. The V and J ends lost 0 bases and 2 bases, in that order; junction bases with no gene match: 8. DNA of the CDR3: TGTGCCAGCAGCGTAGCTCCGAGACAGGGGGAGAACTATGGCTACACCTTC. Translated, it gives CASSVAPRQGENYGYTF. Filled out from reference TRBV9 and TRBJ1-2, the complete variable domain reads DSGVTQTPKHLITATGQRVTLRCSPRSGDLSVYWYQQSLDQGLQFLIQYYNGEERAKGNILERFSAQQFPDLHSELNLSSLELGDSALYFCASSVAPRQGENYGYTFGSGTRLTVV.

The CDR3, as DNA: TGCGCCAGCAGCCGGGGTAGCGGAAACTACGAGCAGTACTTC. Amino acid sequence: CASSRGSGNYEQYF. The J gene is TRBJ2-7, the V gene TRBV4-1; perhaps TRBD2 as D (6 bases). Trimming took 4 bases from V and 3 from J, leaving 13 bases between them. Germline V gene lookup returns CDR1 MGHRA and CDR2 YSYEKL. The CDR3 has 14 amino acids.

The CDR3 spells CASSLGGVYEQYF. The CDR3 DNA follows: TGTGCCAGCAGTCTCGGGGGGGTTTACGAGCAGTACTTC. The chain is built from TRBV11-3 and TRBJ2-7; TRBD2 agrees at 8 bases. CDR1 is SGHNT, CDR2 YENEEA, per germline. V lost 6 bases, J lost 4 bases, and 5 bases stayed unmatched. The CDR3 runs to 13 residues. Full variable domain (outside the CDR3, taken from reference TRBV11-3 and TRBJ2-7): EAGVVQSPRYKIIEKKQPVAFWCNPISGHNTLYWYLQNLGQGPELLIRYENEEAVDDSQLPKDRFSAERLKGVDSTLKIQPAELGDSAVYLCASSLGGVYEQYFGPGTRLTVT.

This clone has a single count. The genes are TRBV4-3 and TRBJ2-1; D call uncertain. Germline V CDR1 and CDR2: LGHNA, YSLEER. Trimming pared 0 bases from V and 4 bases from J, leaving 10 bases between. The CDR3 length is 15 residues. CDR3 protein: CASSQEAANYNEQFF. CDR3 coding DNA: TGCGCCAGCAGCCAAGAGGCGGCTAATTACAATGAGCAGTTCTTC.

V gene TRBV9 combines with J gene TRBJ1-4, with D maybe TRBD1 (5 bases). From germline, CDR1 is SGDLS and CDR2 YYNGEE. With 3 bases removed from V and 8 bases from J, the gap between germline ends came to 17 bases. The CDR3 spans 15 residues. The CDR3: CASSEGTGPLEKLFF. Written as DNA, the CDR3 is TGTGCCAGCAGCGAGGGGACTGGGCCACTGGAAAAACTGTTTTTT.

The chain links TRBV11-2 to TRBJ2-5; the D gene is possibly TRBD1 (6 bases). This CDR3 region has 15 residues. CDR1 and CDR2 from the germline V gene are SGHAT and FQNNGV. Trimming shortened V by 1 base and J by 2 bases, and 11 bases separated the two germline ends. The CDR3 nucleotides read TGTGCCAGCAGCTTAGGGGGGCAGGCACAAGAGACCCAGTACTTC. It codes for CASSLGGQAQETQYF. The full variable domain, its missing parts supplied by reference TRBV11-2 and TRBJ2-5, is EAGVAQSPRYKIIEKRQSVAFWCNPISGHATLYWYQQILGQGPKLLIQFQNNGVVDDSQLPKDRFSAERLKGVDSTLKIQPAKLEDSAVYLCASSLGGQAQETQYFGPGTRLLVL.

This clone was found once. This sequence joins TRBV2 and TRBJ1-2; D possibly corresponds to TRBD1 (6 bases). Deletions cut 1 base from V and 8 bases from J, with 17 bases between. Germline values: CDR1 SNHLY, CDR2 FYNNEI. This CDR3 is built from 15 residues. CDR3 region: CASSEEGDKRSGYTF. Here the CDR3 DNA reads TGTGCCAGCAGTGAAGAGGGGGACAAAAGGAGCGGCTACACCTTC.

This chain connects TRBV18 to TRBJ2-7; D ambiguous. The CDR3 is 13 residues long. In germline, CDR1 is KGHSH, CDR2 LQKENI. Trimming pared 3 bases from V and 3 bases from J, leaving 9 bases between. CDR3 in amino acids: CASSPRNNYEQYF. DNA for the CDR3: TGTGCCAGCTCACCTCGAAATAACTACGAGCAGTACTTC.

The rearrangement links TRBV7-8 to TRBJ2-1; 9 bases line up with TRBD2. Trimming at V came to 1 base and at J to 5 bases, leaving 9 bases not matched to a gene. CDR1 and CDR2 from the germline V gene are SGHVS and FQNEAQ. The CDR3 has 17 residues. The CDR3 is CASSLELAGVPDNEQFF. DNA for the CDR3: TGTGCCAGCAGCTTAGAATTAGCGGGGGTCCCAGACAATGAGCAGTTCTTC.

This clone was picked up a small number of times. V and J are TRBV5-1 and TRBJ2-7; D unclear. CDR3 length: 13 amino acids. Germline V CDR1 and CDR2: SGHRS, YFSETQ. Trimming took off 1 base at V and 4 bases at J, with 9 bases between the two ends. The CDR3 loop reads CASSLKGGYEQYF. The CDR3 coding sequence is TGCGCCAGCAGCTTGAAGGGTGGGTACGAGCAGTACTTC.

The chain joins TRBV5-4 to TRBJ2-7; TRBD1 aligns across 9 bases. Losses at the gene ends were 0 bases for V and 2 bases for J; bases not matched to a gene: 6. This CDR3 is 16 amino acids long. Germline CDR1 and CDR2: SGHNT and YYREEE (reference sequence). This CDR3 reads CASSLDGTGITYEQYF. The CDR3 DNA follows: TGTGCCAGCAGCTTGGATGGGACAGGGATCACCTACGAGCAGTACTTC.

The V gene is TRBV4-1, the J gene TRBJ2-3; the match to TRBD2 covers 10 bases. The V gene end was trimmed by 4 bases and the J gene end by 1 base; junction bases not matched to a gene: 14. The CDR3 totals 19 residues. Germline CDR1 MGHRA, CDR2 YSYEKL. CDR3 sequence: CASSRSGLAPLGGTDTQYF. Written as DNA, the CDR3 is TGCGCCAGCAGCCGATCGGGACTAGCGCCCTTGGGGGGCACAGATACGCAGTATTTT.